This TCR beta chain is from a study of cytomegalovirus exposure and HLA in healthy donors. A remark on this clone: Its antigen is as yet unknown.

Study-level points and caveats: Being productive about 87% or about 30% of the time was typical of most TCR beta V segments in an earlier analysis. CMV serostatus was the sole immune exposure data available. Cytomegalovirus-associated status was assigned to 150 or so TCR beta chains. Cytomegalovirus status, reportedly, was diagnosed with high specificity and sensitivity by the classifier.

The CDR3 runs to 15 residues. Losses at the gene ends were 4 bases for V and 6 bases for J; bases not matched to a gene: 10. Both 60 Vbeta primers and 13 Jbeta primers went into the PCR. Produced via immunoSEQ multiplex PCR; TCRdb's table is partial and in-frame only. The sample carries 150,000 or so clones, around 76% recorded once. This receptor was identified in a middle-aged man in good health and CMV-seronegative. The sequencing sample was made of PBMCs. J is TRBJ2-3 and V is TRBV5-3; TRBD2 matches at 8 bases. TRBV5-3 counts as an open reading frame of uncertain function. CDR3: CARSPPLAGDDTQYF. The DNA of the CDR3 is TGTGCCAGAAGCCCCCCGCTAGCGGGTGATGATACGCAGTATTTT.